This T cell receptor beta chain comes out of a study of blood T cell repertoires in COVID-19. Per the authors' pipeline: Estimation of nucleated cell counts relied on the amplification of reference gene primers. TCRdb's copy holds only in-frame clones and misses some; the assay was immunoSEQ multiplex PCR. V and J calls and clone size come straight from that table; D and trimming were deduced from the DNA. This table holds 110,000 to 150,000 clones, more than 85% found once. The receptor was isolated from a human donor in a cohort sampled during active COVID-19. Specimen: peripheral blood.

The CDR3 region is CATSRVKRDTQYF. The CDR3 DNA follows: TGTGCCACCAGCAGAGTTAAACGGGATACGCAGTATTTT. The chain joins TRBV15 to TRBJ2-3; D ambiguous. The germline V gene encodes CDR1 LNHNV and CDR2 YYDKDF (reference sequence). CDR3 length: 13 residues. Trimming took off 1 base at V and 6 bases at J, with 8 bases between the two ends.